The source of this TCR beta chain is a study of blood T cell repertoires in COVID-19. Background on the study: From the United States, Italy and Spain came samples of acute and convalescent COVID-19.

The CDR3 is made up of 16 amino acids. Germline CDR1 SGHVS, CDR2 FQNEAQ. V was cut by 1 base and J by 3 bases, with 13 bases left in between. Data came from immunoSEQ multiplex PCR; TCRdb stores just in-frame clones and leaves some out. The table records a few hundred thousand clones, more than 75% of them present only once. Categorization into cohorts depended on clinical history that participants reported. V and J are TRBV7-8 and TRBJ2-1, with a possible D match to TRBD1 (6 bases). Sequencing used PBMCs or T cells enriched from blood (not recorded which). This sequence was found in a woman aged 25 to 39 who had recovered from COVID-19. The CDR3 DNA reads as TGTGCCAGCAGCTTAGGTCCAGGGGCGTACTACAATGAGCAGTTCTTC. Translated: CASSLGPGAYYNEQFF.